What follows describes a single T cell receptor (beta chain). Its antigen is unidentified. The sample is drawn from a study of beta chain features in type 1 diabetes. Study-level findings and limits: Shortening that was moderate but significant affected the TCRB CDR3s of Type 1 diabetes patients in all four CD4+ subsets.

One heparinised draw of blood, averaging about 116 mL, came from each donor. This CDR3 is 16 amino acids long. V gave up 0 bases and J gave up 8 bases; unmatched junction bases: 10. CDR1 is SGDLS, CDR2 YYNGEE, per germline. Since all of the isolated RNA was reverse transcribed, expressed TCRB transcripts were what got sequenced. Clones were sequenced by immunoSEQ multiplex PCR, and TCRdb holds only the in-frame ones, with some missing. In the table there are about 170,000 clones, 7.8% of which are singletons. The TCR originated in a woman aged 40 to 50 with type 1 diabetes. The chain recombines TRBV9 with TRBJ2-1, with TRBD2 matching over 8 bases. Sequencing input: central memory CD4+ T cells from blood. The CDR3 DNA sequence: TGTGCCAGCAGCGTAGTGGGTGGGACTAGAAGCCATGAGCAGTTCTTC. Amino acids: CASSVVGGTRSHEQFF.